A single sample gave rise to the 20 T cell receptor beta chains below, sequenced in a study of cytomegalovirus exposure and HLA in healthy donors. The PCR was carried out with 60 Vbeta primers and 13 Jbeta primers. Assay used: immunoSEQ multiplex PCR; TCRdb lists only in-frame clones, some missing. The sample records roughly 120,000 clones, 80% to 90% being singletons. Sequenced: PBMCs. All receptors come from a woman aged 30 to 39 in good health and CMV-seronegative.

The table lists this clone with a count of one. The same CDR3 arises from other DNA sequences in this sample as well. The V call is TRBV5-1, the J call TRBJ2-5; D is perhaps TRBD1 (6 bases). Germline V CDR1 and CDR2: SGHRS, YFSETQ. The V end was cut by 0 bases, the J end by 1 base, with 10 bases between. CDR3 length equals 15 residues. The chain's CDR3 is CASSLVGGTQETQYF. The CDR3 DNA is TGCGCCAGCAGCTTGGTAGGGGGTACCCAAGAGACCCAGTACTTC.

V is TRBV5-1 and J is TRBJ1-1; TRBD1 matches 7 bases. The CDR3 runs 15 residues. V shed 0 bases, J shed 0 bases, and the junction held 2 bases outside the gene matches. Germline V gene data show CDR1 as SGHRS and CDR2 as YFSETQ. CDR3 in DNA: TGCGCCAGCAGCTTGGGGACAGGTTTGAACACTGAAGCTTTCTTT. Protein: CASSLGTGLNTEAFF.

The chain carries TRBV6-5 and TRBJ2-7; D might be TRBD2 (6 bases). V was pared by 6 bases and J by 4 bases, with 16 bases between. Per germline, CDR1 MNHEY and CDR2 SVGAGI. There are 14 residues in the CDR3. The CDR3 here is CASSVTSRRYEQYF. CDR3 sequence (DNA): TGTGCCAGCAGCGTGACTAGTCGTAGGTACGAGCAGTACTTC.

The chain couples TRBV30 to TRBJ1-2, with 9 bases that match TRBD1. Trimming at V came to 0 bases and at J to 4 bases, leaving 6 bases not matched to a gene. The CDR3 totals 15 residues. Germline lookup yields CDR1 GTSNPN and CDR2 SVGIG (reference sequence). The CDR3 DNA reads TGTGCCTGGAGTGTGCCGGGACAGGGCCTCTATGGCTACACCTTC. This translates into CAWSVPGQGLYGYTF.

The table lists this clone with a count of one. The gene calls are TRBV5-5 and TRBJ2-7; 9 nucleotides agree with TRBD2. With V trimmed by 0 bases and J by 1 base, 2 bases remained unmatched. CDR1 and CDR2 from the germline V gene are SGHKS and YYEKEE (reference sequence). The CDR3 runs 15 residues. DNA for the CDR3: TGTGCCAGCAGCTTGGGCCTAGCGGGATCCTACGAGCAGTACTTC. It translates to CASSLGLAGSYEQYF.

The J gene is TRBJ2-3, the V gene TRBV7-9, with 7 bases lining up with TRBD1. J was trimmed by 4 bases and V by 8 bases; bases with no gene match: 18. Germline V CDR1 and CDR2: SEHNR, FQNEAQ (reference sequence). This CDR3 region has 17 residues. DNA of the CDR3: TGTGCCAGCGAGCAGGGGGATGGGTTTTACGGGGCAGATACGCAGTATTTT. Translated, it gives CASEQGDGFYGADTQYF.

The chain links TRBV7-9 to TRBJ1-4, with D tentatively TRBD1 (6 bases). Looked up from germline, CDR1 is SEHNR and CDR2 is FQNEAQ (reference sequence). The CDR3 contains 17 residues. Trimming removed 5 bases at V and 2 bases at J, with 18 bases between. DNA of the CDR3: TGTGCCAGCAGCCAACGGGACATTTCATCGACTAATGAAAAACTGTTTTTT. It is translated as CASSQRDISSTNEKLFF.

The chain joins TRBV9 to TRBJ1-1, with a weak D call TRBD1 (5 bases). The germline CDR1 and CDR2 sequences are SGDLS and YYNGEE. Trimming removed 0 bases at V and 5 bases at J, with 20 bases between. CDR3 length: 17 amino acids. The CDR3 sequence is CASSVGGVGRGRTEAFF. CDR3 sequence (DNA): TGTGCCAGCAGCGTAGGAGGCGTTGGCCGGGGGAGGACTGAAGCTTTCTTT.

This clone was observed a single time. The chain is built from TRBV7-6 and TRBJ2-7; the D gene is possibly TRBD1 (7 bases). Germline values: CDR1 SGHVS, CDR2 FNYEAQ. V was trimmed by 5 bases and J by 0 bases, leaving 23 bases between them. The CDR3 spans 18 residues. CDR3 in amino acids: CASSPVFGQEGISYEQYF. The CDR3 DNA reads TGTGCCAGCAGCCCAGTTTTCGGACAGGAGGGAATCTCCTACGAGCAGTACTTC.

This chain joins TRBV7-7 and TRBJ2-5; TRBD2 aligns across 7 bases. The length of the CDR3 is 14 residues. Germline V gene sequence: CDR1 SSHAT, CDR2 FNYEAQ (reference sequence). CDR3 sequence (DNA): TGTGCTAGCTCCTGGGGGTCTAGCGGAGAGACCCAGTACTTC. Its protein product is CASSWGSSGETQYF.

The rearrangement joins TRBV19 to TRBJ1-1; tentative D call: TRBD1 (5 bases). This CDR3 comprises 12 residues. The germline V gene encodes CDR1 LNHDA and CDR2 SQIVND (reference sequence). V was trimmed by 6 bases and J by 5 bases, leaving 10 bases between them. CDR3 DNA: TGTGCCAGTAGGGCAGGGAGGACTGAAGCTTTCTTT. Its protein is CASRAGRTEAFF.

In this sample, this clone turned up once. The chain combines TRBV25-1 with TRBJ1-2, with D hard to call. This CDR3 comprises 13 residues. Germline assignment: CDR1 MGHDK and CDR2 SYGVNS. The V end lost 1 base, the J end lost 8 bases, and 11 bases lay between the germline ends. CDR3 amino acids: CASSESPGVGYTF. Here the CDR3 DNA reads TGTGCCAGCAGTGAATCTCCGGGAGTCGGCTACACCTTC.

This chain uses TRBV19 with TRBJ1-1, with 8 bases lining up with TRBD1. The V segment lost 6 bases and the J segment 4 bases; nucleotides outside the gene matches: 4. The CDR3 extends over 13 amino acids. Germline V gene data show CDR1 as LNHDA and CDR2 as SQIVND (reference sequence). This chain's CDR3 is CASSRTGTTEAFF. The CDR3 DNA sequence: TGTGCCAGTAGCCGGACAGGGACCACTGAAGCTTTCTTT.

The CDR3 DNA reads as TGCGCCAGCAGCACAATCCACGAGGGACAGCTTAATGAAAAACTGTTTTTT. As protein: CASSTIHEGQLNEKLFF. The chain has TRBV5-1 and TRBJ1-4; 7 bases match TRBD1. The CDR3 length is 17 residues. The germline V gene encodes CDR1 SGHRS and CDR2 YFSETQ. Losses at the gene ends were 4 bases for V and 4 bases for J; bases not matched to a gene: 13.

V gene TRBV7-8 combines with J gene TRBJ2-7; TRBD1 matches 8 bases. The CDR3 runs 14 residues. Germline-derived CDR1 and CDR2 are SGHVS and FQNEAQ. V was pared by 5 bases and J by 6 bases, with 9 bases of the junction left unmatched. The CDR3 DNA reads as TGTGCCAGCAGCCACGGGGGACAGGCCGGCGAGCAGTACTTC. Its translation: CASSHGGQAGEQYF.

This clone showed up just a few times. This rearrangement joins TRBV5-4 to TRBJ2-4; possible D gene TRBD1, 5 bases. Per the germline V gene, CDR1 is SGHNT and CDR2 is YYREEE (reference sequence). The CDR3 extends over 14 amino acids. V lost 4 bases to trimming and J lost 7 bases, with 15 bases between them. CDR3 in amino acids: CASSGAEKGNIQYF. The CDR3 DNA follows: TGTGCCAGCAGCGGGGCTGAGAAAGGTAACATTCAGTACTTC.

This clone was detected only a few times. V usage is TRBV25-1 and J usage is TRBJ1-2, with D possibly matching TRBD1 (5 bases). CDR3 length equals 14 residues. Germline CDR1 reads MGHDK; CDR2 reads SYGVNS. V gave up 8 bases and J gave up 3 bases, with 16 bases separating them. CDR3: CASYLREYDYGYTF. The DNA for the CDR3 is TGTGCCAGCTACCTCAGGGAATATGACTATGGCTACACCTTC.

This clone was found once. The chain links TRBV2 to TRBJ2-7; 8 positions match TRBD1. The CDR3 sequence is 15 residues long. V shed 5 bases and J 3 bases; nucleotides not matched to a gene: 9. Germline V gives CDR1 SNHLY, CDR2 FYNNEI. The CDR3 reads CASSTPGTGGYEQYF. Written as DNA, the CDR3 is TGTGCCAGCAGTACCCCCGGGACAGGCGGCTACGAGCAGTACTTC.

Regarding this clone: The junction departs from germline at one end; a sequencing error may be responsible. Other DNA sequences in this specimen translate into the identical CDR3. CDR3 nucleotide sequence: TGCGCCAGTAGAAGCCTCCGGGACACGATGCGAAGGGAGCAGTTCTTC. Protein sequence: CASRSLRDTMRREQFF. This chain uses TRBV19 with TRBJ2-1; weak D call: TRBD1 (6 bases). Germline V lookup: CDR1 LNHDA, CDR2 SQIVND (reference sequence). The CDR3 is made up of 16 amino acids.

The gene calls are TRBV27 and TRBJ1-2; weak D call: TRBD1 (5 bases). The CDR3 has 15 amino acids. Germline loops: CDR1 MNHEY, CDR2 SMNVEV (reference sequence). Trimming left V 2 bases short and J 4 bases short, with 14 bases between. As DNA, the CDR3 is TGTGCCAGCAGTTTAACGAGGGGAGGCGGCTATGGCTACACCTTC. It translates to CASSLTRGGGYGYTF.